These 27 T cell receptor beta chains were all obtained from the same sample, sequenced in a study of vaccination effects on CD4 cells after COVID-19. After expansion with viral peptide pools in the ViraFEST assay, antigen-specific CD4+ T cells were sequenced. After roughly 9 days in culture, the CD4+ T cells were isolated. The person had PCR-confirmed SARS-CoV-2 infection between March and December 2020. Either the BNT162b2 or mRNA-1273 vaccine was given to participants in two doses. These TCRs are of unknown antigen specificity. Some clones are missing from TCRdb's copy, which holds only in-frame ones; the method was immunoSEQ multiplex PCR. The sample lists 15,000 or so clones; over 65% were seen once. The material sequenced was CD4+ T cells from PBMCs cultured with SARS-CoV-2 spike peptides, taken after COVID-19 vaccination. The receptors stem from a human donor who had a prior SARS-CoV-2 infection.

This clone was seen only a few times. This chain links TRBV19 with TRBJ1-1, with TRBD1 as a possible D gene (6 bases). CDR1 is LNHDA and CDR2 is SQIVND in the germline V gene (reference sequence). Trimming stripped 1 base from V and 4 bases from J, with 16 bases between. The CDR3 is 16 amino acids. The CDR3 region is CASSIGATGRGTEAFF. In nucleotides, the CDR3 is TGTGCCAGTAGTATAGGGGCCACAGGGCGCGGCACTGAAGCTTTCTTT.

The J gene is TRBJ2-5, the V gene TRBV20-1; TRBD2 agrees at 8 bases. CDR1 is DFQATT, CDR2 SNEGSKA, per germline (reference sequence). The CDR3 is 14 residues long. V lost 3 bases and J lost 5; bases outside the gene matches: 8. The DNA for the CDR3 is TGCAGTGCTAGTCCCCTAGCGGGTAGGGAGACCCAGTACTTC. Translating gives CSASPLAGRETQYF.

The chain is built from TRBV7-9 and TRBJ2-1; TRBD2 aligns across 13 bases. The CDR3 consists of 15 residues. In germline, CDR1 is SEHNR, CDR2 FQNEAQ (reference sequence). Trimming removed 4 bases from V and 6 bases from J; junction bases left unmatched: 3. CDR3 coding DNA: TGTGCCAGCAGCTCGACTAGCGGGGGGCCCAATGAGCAGTTCTTC. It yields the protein CASSSTSGGPNEQFF.

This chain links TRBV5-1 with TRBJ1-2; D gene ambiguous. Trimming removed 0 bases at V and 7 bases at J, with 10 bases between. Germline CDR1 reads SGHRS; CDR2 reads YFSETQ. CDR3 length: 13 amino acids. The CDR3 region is CASSLDNTGGYTF. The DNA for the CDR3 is TGCGCCAGCAGCTTGGACAACACCGGTGGCTACACCTTC.

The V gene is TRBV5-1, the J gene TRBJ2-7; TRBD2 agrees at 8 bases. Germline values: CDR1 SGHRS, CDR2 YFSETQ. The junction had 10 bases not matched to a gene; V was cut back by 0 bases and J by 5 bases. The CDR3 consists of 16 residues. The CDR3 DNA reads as TGCGCCAGCAGCTTGGACCCGCGGCGGGAGGTTGACGAGCAGTACTTC. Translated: CASSLDPRREVDEQYF.

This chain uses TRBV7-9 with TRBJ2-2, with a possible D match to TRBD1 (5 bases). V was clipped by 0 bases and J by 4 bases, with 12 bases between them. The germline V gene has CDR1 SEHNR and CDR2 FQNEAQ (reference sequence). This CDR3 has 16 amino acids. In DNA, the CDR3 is TGTGCCAGCAGCTTAGCGTGGGGCTTACTCACCGGGGAGCTGTTTTTT. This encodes CASSLAWGLLTGELFF.

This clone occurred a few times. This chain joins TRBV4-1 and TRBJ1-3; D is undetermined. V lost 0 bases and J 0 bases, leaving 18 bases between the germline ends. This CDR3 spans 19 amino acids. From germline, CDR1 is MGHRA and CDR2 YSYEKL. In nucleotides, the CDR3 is TGCGCCAGCAGCCAAGATCGGTTAACACCGGGGTTCTCTGGAAACACCATATATTTT. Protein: CASSQDRLTPGFSGNTIYF.

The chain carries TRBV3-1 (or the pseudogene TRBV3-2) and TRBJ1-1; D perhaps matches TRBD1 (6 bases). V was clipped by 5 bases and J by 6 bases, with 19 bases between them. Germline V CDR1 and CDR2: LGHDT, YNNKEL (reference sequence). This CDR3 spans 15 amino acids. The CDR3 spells CASSLAGVIYAEAFF. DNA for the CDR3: TGTGCCAGCAGCTTGGCAGGGGTAATTTACGCTGAAGCTTTCTTT.

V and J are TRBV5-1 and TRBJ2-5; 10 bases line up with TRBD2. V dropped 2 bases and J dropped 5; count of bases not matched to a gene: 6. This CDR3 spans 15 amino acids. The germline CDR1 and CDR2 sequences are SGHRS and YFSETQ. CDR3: CASSFLGTSEETQYF. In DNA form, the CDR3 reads TGCGCCAGCAGCTTTTTGGGGACTAGCGAGGAGACCCAGTACTTC. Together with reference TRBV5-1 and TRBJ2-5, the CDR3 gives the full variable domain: KAGVTQTPRYLIKTRGQQVTLSCSPISGHRSVSWYQQTPGQGLQFLFEYFSETQRNKGNFPGRFSGRQFSNSRSEMNVSTLELGDSALYLCASSFLGTSEETQYFGPGTRLLVL.

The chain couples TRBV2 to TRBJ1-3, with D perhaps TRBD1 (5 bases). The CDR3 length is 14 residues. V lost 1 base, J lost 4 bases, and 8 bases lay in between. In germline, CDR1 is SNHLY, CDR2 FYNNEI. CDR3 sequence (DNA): TGTGCCAGCAGTGAAGGGGGCAACGGAAACACCATATATTTT. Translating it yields CASSEGGNGNTIYF.

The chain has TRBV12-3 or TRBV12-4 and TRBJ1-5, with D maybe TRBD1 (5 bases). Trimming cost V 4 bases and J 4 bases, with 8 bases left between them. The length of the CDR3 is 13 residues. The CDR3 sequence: CASSSRANQPQHF. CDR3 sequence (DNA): TGTGCCAGCAGTTCCAGGGCGAATCAGCCCCAGCATTTT.

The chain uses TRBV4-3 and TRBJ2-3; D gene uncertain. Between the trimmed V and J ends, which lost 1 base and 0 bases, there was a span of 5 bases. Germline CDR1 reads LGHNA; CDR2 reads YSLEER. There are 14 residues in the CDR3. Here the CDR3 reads CASSQADSTDTQYF. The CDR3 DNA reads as TGCGCCAGCAGCCAAGCAGACAGCACAGATACGCAGTATTTT.

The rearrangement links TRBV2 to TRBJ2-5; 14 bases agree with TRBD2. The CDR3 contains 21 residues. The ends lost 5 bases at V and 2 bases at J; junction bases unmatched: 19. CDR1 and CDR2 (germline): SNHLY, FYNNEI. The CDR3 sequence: CASSNIPTSGGGSQRQETQYF. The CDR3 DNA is TGTGCCAGCAGTAATATACCGACTAGCGGGGGGGGTAGTCAGAGGCAAGAGACCCAGTACTTC.

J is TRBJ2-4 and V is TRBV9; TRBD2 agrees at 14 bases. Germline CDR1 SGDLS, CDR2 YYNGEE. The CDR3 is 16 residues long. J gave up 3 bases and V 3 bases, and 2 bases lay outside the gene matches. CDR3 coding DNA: TGTGCCAGCAGCGCCGGACTAGCGGGAGGCAAAAACATTCAGTACTTC. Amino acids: CASSAGLAGGKNIQYF.

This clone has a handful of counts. Here the CDR3 reads CASSLRGPHEQYF. In DNA, the CDR3 is TGTGCCAGCAGCCTCAGGGGGCCCCACGAGCAGTACTTC. This chain uses TRBV5-4 with TRBJ2-7, with 8 bases aligning to TRBD1. The germline gives CDR1 SGHNT, CDR2 YYREEE (reference sequence). The CDR3 consists of 13 residues. The J segment lost 5 bases and the V segment lost 4 bases, leaving 5 bases of the junction unmatched.

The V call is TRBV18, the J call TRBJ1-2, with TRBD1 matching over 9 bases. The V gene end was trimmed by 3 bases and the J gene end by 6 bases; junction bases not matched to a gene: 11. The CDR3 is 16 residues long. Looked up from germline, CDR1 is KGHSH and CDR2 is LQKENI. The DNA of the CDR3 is TGTGCCAGCTCACCGGGTACGGGACAGGGACGGGATGGCTACACCTTC. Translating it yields CASSPGTGQGRDGYTF.

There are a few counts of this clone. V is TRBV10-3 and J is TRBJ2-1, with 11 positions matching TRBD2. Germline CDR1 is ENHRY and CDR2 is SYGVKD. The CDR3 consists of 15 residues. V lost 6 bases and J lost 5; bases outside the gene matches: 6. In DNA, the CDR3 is TGTGCCATCAGCCAGGGACTAGCGGAGAACAATGAGCAGTTCTTC. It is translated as CAISQGLAENNEQFF.

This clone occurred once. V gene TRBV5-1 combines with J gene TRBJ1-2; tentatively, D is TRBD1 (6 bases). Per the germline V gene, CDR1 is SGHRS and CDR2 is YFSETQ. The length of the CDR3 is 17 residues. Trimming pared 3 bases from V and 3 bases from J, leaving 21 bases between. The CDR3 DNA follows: TGCGCCAGCAGCTCGATGGGGGGCGGTACAGTTTACTATGGCTACACCTTC. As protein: CASSSMGGGTVYYGYTF.

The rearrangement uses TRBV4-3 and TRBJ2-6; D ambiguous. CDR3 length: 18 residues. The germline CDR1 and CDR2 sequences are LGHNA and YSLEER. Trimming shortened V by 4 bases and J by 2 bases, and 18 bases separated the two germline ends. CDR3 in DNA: TGCGCCAGCAGCCTCCTATACCCCGCTAGTCCTGGGGCCAACGTCCTGACTTTC. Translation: CASSLLYPASPGANVLTF.

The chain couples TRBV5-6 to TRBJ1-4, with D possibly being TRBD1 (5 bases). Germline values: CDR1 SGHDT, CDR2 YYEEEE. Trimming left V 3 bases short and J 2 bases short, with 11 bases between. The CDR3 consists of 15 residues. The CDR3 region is CASSSGPTTNEKLFF. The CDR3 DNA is TGTGCCAGCAGCTCGGGACCAACGACTAATGAAAAACTGTTTTTT.

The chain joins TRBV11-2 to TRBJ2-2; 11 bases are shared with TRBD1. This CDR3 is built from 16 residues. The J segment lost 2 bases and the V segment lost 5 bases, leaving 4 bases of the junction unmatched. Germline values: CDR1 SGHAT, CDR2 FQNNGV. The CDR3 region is CASSPRTGGNTGELFF. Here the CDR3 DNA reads TGTGCCAGCAGCCCGAGGACAGGGGGCAACACCGGGGAGCTGTTTTTT.

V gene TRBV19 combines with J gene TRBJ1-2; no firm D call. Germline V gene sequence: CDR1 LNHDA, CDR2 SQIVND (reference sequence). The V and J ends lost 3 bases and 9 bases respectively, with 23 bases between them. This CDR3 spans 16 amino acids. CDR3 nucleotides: TGTGCCAGTAGTATTAGTACCGTCACTAGGGTTAAGAGCTACACCTTC. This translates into CASSISTVTRVKSYTF.

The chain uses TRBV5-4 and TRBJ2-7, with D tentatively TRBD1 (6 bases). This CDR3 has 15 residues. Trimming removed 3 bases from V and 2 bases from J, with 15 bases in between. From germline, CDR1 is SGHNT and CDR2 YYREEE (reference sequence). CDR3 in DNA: TGTGCCAGCAGCTCCTGGACAGAGAAAACCTACGAGCAGTACTTC. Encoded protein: CASSSWTEKTYEQYF.

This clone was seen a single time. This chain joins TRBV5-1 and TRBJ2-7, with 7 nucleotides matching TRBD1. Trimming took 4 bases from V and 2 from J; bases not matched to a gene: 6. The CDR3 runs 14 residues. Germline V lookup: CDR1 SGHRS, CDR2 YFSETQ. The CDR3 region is CASSAGTDTYEQYF. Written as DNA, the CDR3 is TGCGCCAGCAGCGCCGGGACAGACACCTACGAGCAGTACTTC.

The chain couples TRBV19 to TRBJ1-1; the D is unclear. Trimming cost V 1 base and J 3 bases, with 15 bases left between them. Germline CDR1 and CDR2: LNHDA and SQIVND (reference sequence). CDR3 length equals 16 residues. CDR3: CASSIVWGLQYTEAFF. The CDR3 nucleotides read TGTGCCAGTAGTATAGTTTGGGGTCTCCAATACACTGAAGCTTTCTTT.

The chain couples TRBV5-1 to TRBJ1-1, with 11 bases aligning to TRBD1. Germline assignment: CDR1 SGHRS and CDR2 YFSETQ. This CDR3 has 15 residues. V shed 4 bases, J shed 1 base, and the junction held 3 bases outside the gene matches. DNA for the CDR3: TGCGCCAGCAGCCGGGGACAGGGGGGGAACACTGAAGCTTTCTTT. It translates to CASSRGQGGNTEAFF.

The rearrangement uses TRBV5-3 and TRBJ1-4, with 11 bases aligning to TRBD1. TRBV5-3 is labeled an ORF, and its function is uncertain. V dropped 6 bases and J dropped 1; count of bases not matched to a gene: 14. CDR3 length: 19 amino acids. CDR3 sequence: CARNNKSGQGVKTNEKLFF. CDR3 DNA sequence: TGTGCCAGAAATAATAAGTCGGGACAGGGGGTTAAAACTAATGAAAAACTGTTTTTT.